This TCR beta chain was sequenced in a study of TIL therapy for anti-PD-1-resistant metastatic lung cancer. About the research overall: Tumors were harvested before any PD-1/PD-L1 blockade.

Described time point: pre-treatment sample, taken before nivolumab and TIL therapy. Enrollment ran from October 2017 to early 2020. The germline CDR1 and CDR2 sequences are SNHLY and FYNNEI. The CDR3 is 15 amino acids. V dropped 2 bases and J dropped 4 bases, with 14 bases sitting between them. This clone was detected only a few times. Antigen specificity is unknown. Sequencing used immunoSEQ v3. Only in-frame clones appear in the TCRdb table, and some are missing; sequencing was by immunoSEQ multiplex PCR. The sample carries about 21,000 clones, just over 70% recorded once. Study-level findings and limits: Patients were highly selected, enriched for treatment-naive, never-smoker and oncogene-addicted cases. The baseline peripheral repertoire was partially replaced by infused TIL clonotypes that later decayed.

This specimen was blood, taken at baseline. The chain employs TRBV2 and TRBJ1-2; possible D gene TRBD1, 5 bases. The receptor's source is a person aged 25-85 years with non-small cell lung cancer. CDR3 residues: CASSELPGYSYGYTF. The CDR3 DNA reads TGTGCCAGCAGTGAATTGCCAGGGTACAGCTATGGCTACACCTTC. Full variable domain (rest looked up from reference TRBV2 and TRBJ1-2): EPEVTQTPSHQVTQMGQEVILRCVPISNHLYFYWYRQILGQKVEFLVSFYNNEISEKSEIFDDQFSVERPDGSNFTLKIRSTKLEDSAMYFCASSELPGYSYGYTFGSGTRLTVV.